One T cell receptor (beta chain) is described in this entry. Its specificity is not known. Here immunoSEQ multiplex PCR was the method, and the copy in TCRdb shows in-frame clones only, minus some. The sample has 950,000 to 1,300,000 clones; around 76% are singletons. Germline CDR1 SGHTA, CDR2 FQGNSA. The CDR3 spans 15 residues. J gave up 4 bases and V 6 bases, and 4 bases lay outside the gene matches. The split of CD4+ cells yielded CD45RA+ naive and CD45RA-negative memory subsets. The sample comes from a study of shared clonotypes between healthy human individuals. Study-level information: The people who gave samples were a couple of women and a few men aged 18 to 49. General observations from the study: Rarefaction showed that sequencing of sorted subsets was incomplete (despite large depth).

This clonotype was sampled from a man younger than 30 in good health. Sequencing used memory CD4+ T cells sorted from blood. Subset defined: CD45RA-negative fraction. The rearrangement uses TRBV7-2 and TRBJ2-5, with TRBD2 matching 14 bases. CDR3 DNA sequence: TGTGCCAGCAGGCCGGGACTAGCGGGAGTAGAGACCCAGTACTTC. This gives the protein CASRPGLAGVETQYF.